Listed below are T cell receptor beta chains from one sample, sequenced in a study of metastatic and nonmetastatic thyroid tumors. Using MiXCR, TCRdb reanalyzed the PCR reads. Altogether about 40,000 clones are present, 15% to 20% being singletons, with the ten largest covering 3.5% to 4%. Sequences were obtained from blood. These receptors originate from a female donor with papillary thyroid cancer or a benign thyroid nodule (not recorded which). Some clones in this sample may be carry-over from other donors' samples. The CDR3 runs from the conserved cysteine through the conserved F or W. D genes are given only for firm matches. A clone size is listed for some rows: how often the clone was seen (once, few, many), or a class if it is expanded.

D gene: TRBD2; J gene: TRBJ2-2; V gene: TRBV6-1; CDR3 length: 16; clone size: many; CDR3 protein: CASSAATSGRAGELFF; CDR3 DNA: TGTGCCAGCAGTGCAGCGACTAGCGGGAGGGCCGGGGAGCTGTTTTTT
D gene: .; J gene: TRBJ2-5; V gene: TRBV5-1; CDR3 length: 12; clone size: many; CDR3 protein: CASSSSQETQYF; CDR3 DNA: TGCGCCAGCAGCTCTTCGCAGGAGACCCAGTACTTC
D gene: .; J gene: TRBJ2-5; V gene: TRBV5-1; CDR3 length: 15; clone size: many; CDR3 protein: CASSLEGRELETQYF; CDR3 DNA: TGCGCCAGCAGCTTGGAAGGCAGGGAGTTGGAGACCCAGTACTTC
D gene: .; J gene: TRBJ1-2; V gene: TRBV28; CDR3 length: 12; clone size: many; CDR3 protein: CASSSGGYGYTF; CDR3 DNA: TGTGCCAGCAGTTCTGGTGGCTATGGCTACACCTTC
D gene: .; J gene: TRBJ2-1; V gene: TRBV11-3; CDR3 length: 14; clone size: many; CDR3 protein: CASSLGLGGAEQFF; CDR3 DNA: TGTGCCAGCAGCTTAGGGTTAGGGGGGGCTGAGCAGTTCTTC
D gene: TRBD2; J gene: TRBJ2-3; V gene: TRBV19; CDR3 length: 14; clone size: many; CDR3 protein: CASSGRSGMDTQYF; CDR3 DNA: TGTGCCAGTAGTGGGAGGAGCGGGATGGATACGCAGTATTTT
D gene: .; J gene: TRBJ1-2; V gene: TRBV30; CDR3 length: 12; clone size: .; CDR3 protein: CAWSRDLKGYTF; CDR3 DNA: TGTGCCTGGAGTAGGGACCTGAAGGGCTACACCTTC
D gene: TRBD1; J gene: TRBJ2-5; V gene: TRBV6-2/TRBV6-3; CDR3 length: 14; clone size: once; CDR3 protein: CASSVQGARETQYF; CDR3 DNA: TGTGCCAGCAGTGTACAGGGGGCAAGGGAGACCCAGTACTTC
D gene: .; J gene: TRBJ1-1; V gene: TRBV7-3; CDR3 length: 14; clone size: many; CDR3 protein: CASSLKQKNTEAFF; CDR3 DNA: TGTGCCAGTAGCTTAAAACAGAAAAACACTGAAGCTTTCTTT
D gene: .; J gene: TRBJ2-3; V gene: TRBV7-3; CDR3 length: 15; clone size: .; CDR3 protein: CASSLGALFTDKQYF; CDR3 DNA: TGTGCCAGCAGCTTGGGGGCCTTATTCACAGATAAGCAGTATTTT
D gene: TRBD1; J gene: TRBJ1-1; V gene: TRBV20-1; CDR3 length: 19; clone size: many; CDR3 protein: CSAPNVPGQGIVVNTEAFF; CDR3 DNA: TGCAGTGCTCCTAATGTCCCGGGACAGGGAATTGTGGTGAACACTGAAGCTTTCTTT